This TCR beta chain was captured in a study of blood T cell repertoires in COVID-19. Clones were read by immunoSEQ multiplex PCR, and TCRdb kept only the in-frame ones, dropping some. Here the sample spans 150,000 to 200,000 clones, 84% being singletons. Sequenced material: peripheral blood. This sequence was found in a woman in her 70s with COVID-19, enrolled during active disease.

The CDR3 coding sequence is TGTGCCAGTAGTATAGAAAGCGCGTACTCCTACGAGCAGTACTTC. It specifies CASSIESAYSYEQYF. This chain connects TRBV19 to TRBJ2-7; the D is unclear. The germline V and J ends were trimmed by 0 bases and 0 bases, with 9 bases remaining between them. Germline-derived CDR1 and CDR2 are LNHDA and SQIVND (reference sequence). The CDR3 consists of 15 residues. The variable domain in full, with the rest retrieved from reference TRBV19 and TRBJ2-7, is DGGITQSPKYLFRKEGQNVTLSCEQNLNHDAMYWYRQDPGQGLRLIYYSQIVNDFQKGDIAEGYSVSREKKESFPLTVTSAQKNPTAFYLCASSIESAYSYEQYFGPGTRLTVT.